This TCR beta chain was sequenced for a study of blood T cell repertoires in COVID-19. Study at large: Donors in the United States, Italy and Spain gave samples during acute or convalescent COVID-19. The analysed material was cDNA or gDNA that came from T cells, B-cell-depleted T cells, or PBMCs.

CDR1 and CDR2 (germline): SGDLS, YYNGEE. The CDR3 extends over 16 amino acids. The V segment lost 0 bases and the J segment 8 bases; nucleotides outside the gene matches: 10. In the authors' workflow: Reference gene primer amplification gave nucleated cell count estimates. TCRdb's table, derived via immunoSEQ multiplex PCR, lists solely in-frame clones and lacks some. Clone size and the V and J calls come from that table; the DNA yielded D and trimming. The sample contains over 150,000 clones, approximately 88% of which appear only once. The chain is built from TRBV9 and TRBJ2-1; 8 nucleotides agree with TRBD2. The sample consisted of peripheral blood. The receptor's source is a woman aged 80 or over with active or convalescent COVID-19. The CDR3 reads CASSVVGGGPIHEQFF. CDR3 DNA sequence: TGTGCCAGCAGCGTAGTCGGCGGGGGGCCTATCCATGAGCAGTTCTTC.